Shown below are 13 T cell receptor beta chains from a single sample sequenced in a study of shared clonotypes between healthy human individuals. Assay: immunoSEQ multiplex PCR; the TCRdb copy retains only in-frame clones and omits some. The sample holds roughly 2.1 million clones, 85% to 95% seen once. Naive CD8 cells lacked CD45RO and underwent positive selection for CCR7, leaving out terminally differentiated effector memory CD45RA+ cells. The sample consisted of naive CD8+ T cells from PBMCs. All receptors derive from a man aged 18-30 years in good health. Some clones in this sample may be carry-over from other donors' samples.

CDR3 sequence (DNA): TGTGCCAGCAGCCATAACTGGGACGGTCAAAACACTGAAGCTTTCTTT. Translation: CASSHNWDGQNTEAFF. This chain connects TRBV9 to TRBJ1-1, with a tentative D call TRBD1 (5 bases). CDR3 length equals 16 residues. The germline gives CDR1 SGDLS, CDR2 YYNGEE. V was shortened by 4 bases and J by 2 bases, with 18 bases between the two germline ends. Full variable domain (missing parts from reference TRBV9 and TRBJ1-1): DSGVTQTPKHLITATGQRVTLRCSPRSGDLSVYWYQQSLDQGLQFLIQYYNGEERAKGNILERFSAQQFPDLHSELNLSSLELGDSALYFCASSHNWDGQNTEAFFGQGTRLTVV.

This chain links TRBV29-1 with TRBJ2-7; TRBD1 might be the D (6 bases). V lost 6 bases and J lost 3, with 21 bases in between. The CDR3 spans 15 residues. Germline V CDR1 and CDR2: SQVTM, ANQGSEA. The CDR3 loop is CSVSLKGHPIYEQYF. CDR3 coding DNA: TGCAGCGTATCCTTAAAGGGACACCCAATCTACGAGCAGTACTTC.

The V call is TRBV28, the J call TRBJ2-7, with 9 bases aligning to TRBD1. Germline lookup yields CDR1 MDHEN and CDR2 SYDVKM. Trimming cost V 3 bases and J 6 bases; bases outside gene matches: 9. This CDR3 region has 15 residues. CDR3 residues: CASSLTGTGYIEQYF. Written as DNA, the CDR3 is TGTGCCAGCAGTTTGACCGGGACAGGGTACATCGAGCAGTACTTC.

V usage is TRBV4-3 and J usage is TRBJ1-1, with D perhaps TRBD1 (6 bases). Germline CDR1 and CDR2: LGHNA and YSLEER. V shed 1 base and J shed 4 bases, with 10 bases lying between them. The CDR3 consists of 14 residues. This CDR3 reads CASSQGGLGTEAFF. The DNA for the CDR3 is TGCGCCAGCAGCCAAGGGGGGCTGGGCACTGAAGCTTTCTTT.

The rearrangement joins TRBV9 to TRBJ2-1; D perhaps matches TRBD2 (6 bases). The CDR3 sequence is 16 residues long. Germline CDR1 and CDR2: SGDLS and YYNGEE. The ends were cut back, 0 bases at V and 0 bases at J, with 10 bases in the middle. The CDR3 spells CASSVAVGGSYNEQFF. The CDR3 DNA reads TGTGCCAGCAGCGTAGCCGTCGGGGGCTCCTACAATGAGCAGTTCTTC.

The chain combines TRBV7-3 with TRBJ2-1, with TRBD2 identical over 10 bases. This CDR3 has 15 residues. CDR1 is SGHTA, CDR2 FQGTGA, per germline. V lost 2 bases and J lost 9; bases outside the gene matches: 7. The DNA for the CDR3 is TGTGCCAGCAGCTTATTCCTAGCGGGAGTTGGTGAGCAGTTCTTC. This translates into CASSLFLAGVGEQFF.

The chain combines TRBV5-4 with TRBJ2-3; TRBD2 might be the D (5 bases). With 4 bases removed from V and 4 bases from J, the gap between germline ends came to 10 bases. CDR3 size: 13 residues. Germline CDR1 is SGHNT and CDR2 is YYREEE (reference sequence). CDR3: CASSLGGSDTQYF. The CDR3 DNA follows: TGTGCCAGCAGCCTGGGCGGGTCAGATACGCAGTATTTT.

CDR3 nucleotide sequence: TGCGCCAGCAGTACTAGCGGGAGGGCCTACGAGCAGTACTTC. This gives the protein CASSTSGRAYEQYF. The J gene is TRBJ2-7, the V gene TRBV10-2, with 13 bases that match TRBD2. Per germline, CDR1 WSHSY and CDR2 SAAADI. The CDR3 totals 14 residues. Trimming cost V 5 bases and J 2 bases; bases outside gene matches: 0.

This clone was detected once. The chain uses TRBV5-6 and TRBJ2-1; D may be TRBD2 (6 bases). Trimming pared 1 base from V and 5 bases from J, leaving 19 bases between. The CDR3 contains 17 residues. The germline V gene encodes CDR1 SGHDT and CDR2 YYEEEE. Here the CDR3 reads CASSLRPAGYRDNEQFF. The DNA of the CDR3 is TGTGCCAGCAGCTTGCGGCCGGCGGGGTATCGGGACAATGAGCAGTTCTTC. Full variable domain (remainder filled in from reference TRBV5-6 and TRBJ2-1): DAGVTQSPTHLIKTRGQQVTLRCSPKSGHDTVSWYQQALGQGPQFIFQYYEEEERQRGNFPDRFSGHQFPNYSSELNVNALLLGDSALYLCASSLRPAGYRDNEQFFGPGTRLTVL.

J is TRBJ2-2 and V is TRBV7-9, with 7 bases aligning to TRBD1. The CDR3 is 14 amino acids. V was pared by 3 bases and J by 5 bases, with 3 bases of the junction left unmatched. Germline lookup yields CDR1 SEHNR and CDR2 FQNEAQ (reference sequence). CDR3: CASSLTGQTGELFF. The CDR3 DNA reads as TGTGCCAGCAGCTTGACAGGGCAAACCGGGGAGCTGTTTTTT.

V usage is TRBV29-1 and J usage is TRBJ2-7; 10 bases are shared with TRBD1. There are 14 residues in the CDR3. J was trimmed by 4 bases and V by 6 bases; bases with no gene match: 9. Germline V CDR1 and CDR2: SQVTM, ANQGSEA. CDR3 sequence: CSVRDPGQGYEQYF. CDR3 DNA sequence: TGCAGCGTGAGAGACCCGGGACAGGGGTACGAGCAGTACTTC.

The DNA of the CDR3 is TGTGCCAGTAAGGGACCGGGACAGGGGGCGACCGGGGAGCTGTTTTTT. It encodes CASKGPGQGATGELFF. The chain has TRBV19 and TRBJ2-2; TRBD1 matches at 12 bases. Germline values: CDR1 LNHDA, CDR2 SQIVND (reference sequence). CDR3 length equals 16 residues. V lost 7 bases and J lost 5; bases outside the gene matches: 8.

The J gene is TRBJ2-7, the V gene TRBV7-2; D is perhaps TRBD1 (6 bases). Between the trimmed V and J ends, which lost 0 bases and 0 bases, there was a span of 12 bases. This CDR3 is built from 16 residues. From germline, CDR1 is SGHTA and CDR2 FQGNSA. CDR3 loop: CASSLAHRVSSYEQYF. In nucleotides, the CDR3 is TGTGCCAGCAGCTTAGCGCACAGGGTGTCCTCCTACGAGCAGTACTTC.